This TCR beta chain was documented in a study of cytomegalovirus exposure and HLA in healthy donors. Whole-study results and caveats: A later analysis reported that several of the most significant clusters appeared to be linked to common viral pathogens, among them Epstein-Barr virus.

CDR3 length: 16 residues. The V gene end was trimmed by 9 bases and the J gene end by 1 base; junction bases not matched to a gene: 6. Germline V lookup: CDR1 SGHRS, CDR2 YFSETQ. It was with 60 Vbeta and 13 Jbeta primers that the PCR ran. Assay: immunoSEQ multiplex PCR; the TCRdb copy retains only in-frame clones and omits some. The sample records 150,000 to 200,000 clones, approximately 80% being singletons. This clone was recorded only once. Its target is not known. The V call is TRBV5-1, the J call TRBJ2-4; 14 positions agree with TRBD2. The source of this sequence is a man between 40 and 49 years old in good health and CMV-seropositive. The sample consisted of PBMCs. The CDR3 sequence: CATGTSGRVAKNIQYF. The DNA of the CDR3 is TGCGCCACCGGGACTAGCGGGAGAGTGGCCAAAAACATTCAGTACTTC.